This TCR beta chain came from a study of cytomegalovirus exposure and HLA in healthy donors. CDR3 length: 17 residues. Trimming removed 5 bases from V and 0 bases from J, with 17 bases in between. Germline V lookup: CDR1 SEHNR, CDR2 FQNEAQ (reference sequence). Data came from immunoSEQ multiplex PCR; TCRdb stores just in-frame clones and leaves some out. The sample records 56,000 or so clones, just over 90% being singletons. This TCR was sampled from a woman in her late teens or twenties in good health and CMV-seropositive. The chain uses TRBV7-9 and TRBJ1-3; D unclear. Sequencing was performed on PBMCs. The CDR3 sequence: CASSPAPGGVSGNTIYF. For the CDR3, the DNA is TGTGCCAGCAGCCCAGCCCCCGGAGGAGTCTCTGGAAACACCATATATTTT.